What follows are 22 T cell receptor beta chains derived from one specimen sequenced in a study of regulatory T cells in long-lasting Graves disease (dated by TCRdb to the early 2020s). The sample's time point, from its label and the paper: persistent/refractory GD, antithyroid drugs over 5 years with positive TRAb. For both TCR sequencing and RNA sequencing, RNA was extracted from PBMCs using TRIzol. The receptor library was made with multiplex PCR. Sequenced using an Illumina HiSeq 4000. iRepertoire HTBI primers and Arm-PCR amplification of CDR3 regions were used to construct TCR beta libraries. TCRdb trimmed the raw reads at Q25, called clones with MiXCR and kept productive beta chains. A single entry per CDR3 protein holds the most common genes and DNA from its merged rows. A total of some 300,000 distinct CDR3 sequences appear in this sample, around a fifth of them only once. About 61% of the sample is taken by the ten largest.

The source material was peripheral blood mononuclear cells (PBMCs), sampled when the disease was refractory, from a patient treated with antithyroid drugs. All receptors derive from a female donor with Graves disease.

This clonotype has only a few counts. J is TRBJ2-1 and V is TRBV7-2; 12 nucleotides agree with TRBD1. Losses at the gene ends were 5 bases for V and 8 bases for J; bases not matched to a gene: 10. Germline CDR1 SGHTA, CDR2 FQGNSA. CDR3 length: 16 residues. The CDR3 spells CASSLRTGQGAYEQFF. DNA of the CDR3: TGTGCCAGCAGCCTTCGTACGGGACAGGGGGCTTATGAGCAGTTCTTC.

This clonotype was counted at least ten times. The chain has TRBV7-2 and TRBJ2-7, with D tentatively TRBD1 (6 bases). V dropped 2 bases and J dropped 4 bases, with 18 bases sitting between them. The CDR3 is 16 residues long. The germline V gene encodes CDR1 SGHTA and CDR2 FQGNSA. Here the CDR3 reads CASSLQTDRWGYEQYF. The CDR3 coding sequence is TGTGCCAGCAGCTTACAGACCGACAGGTGGGGTTACGAGCAGTACTTC.

This clonotype was detected ten times or more. This chain links TRBV11-2 with TRBJ2-7; TRBD2 agrees at 13 bases. The CDR3 spans 16 residues. Germline V gene data show CDR1 as SGHAT and CDR2 as FQNNGV. The ends lost 5 bases at V and 2 bases at J; junction bases unmatched: 6. The CDR3 coding sequence is TGTGCCAGCAGCGGAGGGACTAGCGGGAATCCCTACGAGCAGTACTTC. Translation: CASSGGTSGNPYEQYF.

This clonotype was seen only a few times. V gene TRBV11-2 combines with J gene TRBJ2-2, with TRBD2 matching 8 bases. V dropped 4 bases and J dropped 5; count of bases not matched to a gene: 9. Germline V lookup: CDR1 SGHAT, CDR2 FQNNGV. The CDR3 is made up of 16 amino acids. This CDR3 reads CASSSGGGAWTGELFF. CDR3 nucleotides: TGTGCCAGCAGCTCCGGGGGGGGGGCATGGACCGGGGAGCTGTTTTTT.

This clonotype was recorded a few times. The chain employs TRBV10-3 and TRBJ2-7; TRBD2 agrees at 7 bases. The germline CDR1 and CDR2 sequences are ENHRY and SYGVKD. CDR3 length: 14 residues. J was trimmed by 2 bases and V by 3 bases; bases with no gene match: 4. The CDR3 region is CAISDGTNTYEQYF. The CDR3 coding sequence is TGTGCCATCAGTGACGGGACTAATACCTACGAGCAGTACTTC.

This clonotype has a handful of counts. The chain recombines TRBV6-5 with TRBJ2-7, with unresolved D. V was clipped by 2 bases and J by 3 bases, with 17 bases between them. Per the germline V gene, CDR1 is MNHEY and CDR2 is SVGAGI. This CDR3 has 16 amino acids. The CDR3 sequence is CASSYGEWAPNYEQYF. The CDR3 coding sequence is TGTGCCAGCAGTTACGGTGAATGGGCCCCGAACTACGAGCAGTACTTC.

This clonotype was observed at least ten times. The CDR3 DNA reads as TGTGCCAGCAGCTTAGCGGCTAGCGGGACGATCTCCTACGAGCAGTACTTC. It encodes CASSLAASGTISYEQYF. The chain has TRBV7-2 and TRBJ2-7; 9 bases line up with TRBD2. The CDR3 runs 17 residues. CDR1 and CDR2 (germline): SGHTA, FQGNSA. Losses at the gene ends were 0 bases for V and 0 bases for J; bases not matched to a gene: 6.

This clonotype was detected only a few times. The germline gene is not matched at one end of the junction; a read error may be the cause. The V gene is TRBV7-9, the J gene TRBJ2-5; D not certain. Germline V gene lookup returns CDR1 SEHNR and CDR2 FQNEAQ (reference sequence). This CDR3 is 14 amino acids long. The CDR3 sequence: CASSLDTYQETQYF. As DNA, the CDR3 is TGTGCCAGCAGTTTAGACACCTACCAAGAGACCCAGTACTTC.

This clonotype was counted between two and nine times. The chain employs TRBV5-5 and TRBJ2-5, with TRBD1 matching 9 bases. Germline values: CDR1 SGHKS, CDR2 YYEKEE (reference sequence). V was clipped by 4 bases and J by 7 bases; unmatched bases: 8. The CDR3 has 14 residues. The CDR3 reads CASSPGQGSGTQYF. CDR3 DNA sequence: TGTGCCAGCAGCCCAGGACAGGGGTCGGGGACCCAGTACTTC.

This clonotype was observed many times. The chain joins TRBV6-1 to TRBJ1-5, with D hard to call. Between the trimmed V and J ends, which lost 9 bases and 4 bases, there was a span of 16 bases. Germline-derived CDR1 and CDR2 are MNHNS and SASEGT. This CDR3 spans 14 amino acids. The CDR3 spells CASDQVLGNQPQHF. The CDR3 DNA reads as TGTGCCAGTGATCAGGTTCTGGGGAATCAGCCCCAGCATTTT.

This clonotype came up many times. The chain couples TRBV30 to TRBJ1-2, with D tentatively TRBD1 (5 bases). Trimming left V 4 bases short and J 3 bases short, with 12 bases between. In germline, CDR1 is GTSNPN, CDR2 SVGIG (reference sequence). The CDR3 is made up of 13 amino acids. CDR3 in amino acids: CAWTGVGDYGYTF. The CDR3 DNA reads TGTGCCTGGACGGGGGTGGGGGACTATGGCTACACCTTC.

This clonotype has a handful of counts. J is TRBJ2-2 and V is TRBV7-9; 9 nucleotides align to TRBD1. The V gene end was trimmed by 7 bases and the J gene end by 6 bases; junction bases not matched to a gene: 9. CDR3 length: 15 amino acids. Per the germline V gene, CDR1 is SEHNR and CDR2 is FQNEAQ (reference sequence). The CDR3 loop reads CASTPGQGFAGELFF. As DNA, the CDR3 is TGTGCCAGCACACCGGGACAGGGCTTTGCCGGGGAGCTGTTTTTT.

This clonotype was seen a handful of times. This rearrangement joins TRBV19 to TRBJ2-2; D is unclear. Trimming pared 4 bases from V and 1 base from J, leaving 10 bases between. CDR3 length equals 15 residues. Germline CDR1 reads LNHDA; CDR2 reads SQIVND (reference sequence). The CDR3 reads CASSRIERNTGELFF. The CDR3 DNA sequence: TGTGCCAGTAGTAGGATAGAGCGGAACACCGGGGAGCTGTTTTTT. Complete variable domain (other parts from reference TRBV19 and TRBJ2-2): DGGITQSPKYLFRKEGQNVTLSCEQNLNHDAMYWYRQDPGQGLRLIYYSQIVNDFQKGDIAEGYSVSREKKESFPLTVTSAQKNPTAFYLCASSRIERNTGELFFGEGSRLTVL.

This chain joins TRBV12-3 or TRBV12-4 and TRBJ2-1; 7 bases line up with TRBD1. With V trimmed by 6 bases and J by 3 bases, 5 bases remained unmatched. The CDR3 contains 14 residues. Written as DNA, the CDR3 is TGTGCCAGCAGCCGGGACAGACGCTACAATGAGCAGTTCTTC. Protein: CASSRDRRYNEQFF.

There are many counts of this clonotype. The CDR3, as DNA: TGCAGTGCTAGAGGCCCCGGCGGGGGGTGGACCCAGTACTTC. Translating it yields CSARGPGGGWTQYF. The chain has TRBV20-1 and TRBJ2-5; 8 bases match TRBD2. The germline CDR1 and CDR2 sequences are DFQATT and SNEGSKA (reference sequence). The CDR3 runs to 14 residues. The trim removed 1 base at V and 7 bases at J, leaving 8 bases unmatched.

V is TRBV6-1 and J is TRBJ1-3; D is unresolved. The CDR3 has 14 amino acids. From germline, CDR1 is MNHNS and CDR2 SASEGT. The V and J ends lost 2 bases and 0 bases respectively, with 5 bases between them. The CDR3 loop is CASSEFYSGNTIYF. The CDR3 DNA follows: TGTGCCAGCAGTGAATTCTACTCTGGAAACACCATATATTTT.

The chain is built from TRBV27 and TRBJ2-7; the D call may be TRBD1 or TRBD2 (5 bases each). The CDR3 has 11 residues. Germline V gene lookup returns CDR1 MNHEY and CDR2 SMNVEV (reference sequence). Trimming stripped 8 bases from V and 7 bases from J, with 12 bases between. In nucleotides, the CDR3 is TGTGCCAGCGGCGAGGGGATGGAGCAGTACTTC. Amino acid sequence: CASGEGMEQYF.

The genes are TRBV20-1 and TRBJ1-2, with unresolved D. CDR3 length: 13 residues. Germline V gene lookup returns CDR1 DFQATT and CDR2 SNEGSKA (reference sequence). Deletions cut 0 bases from V and 6 bases from J, with 11 bases between. The CDR3 coding sequence is TGCAGTGCTAGAGAGGGCAGCGGGGATGGCTACACCTTC. Its protein is CSAREGSGDGYTF.

This clonotype was picked up many times. CDR3 loop: CASSPTDREAFF. The CDR3 region has the DNA TGTGCCAGCAGCCCAACCGACAGGGAAGCTTTCTTT. This chain uses TRBV7-8 with TRBJ1-1, with D perhaps matching TRBD1 (6 bases). From germline, CDR1 is SGHVS and CDR2 FQNEAQ. The CDR3 consists of 12 residues. The V end lost 5 bases, the J end lost 8 bases, and 12 bases lay between the germline ends. Filled out from reference TRBV7-8 and TRBJ1-1, the complete variable domain reads GAGVSQSPRYKVAKRGQDVALRCDPISGHVSLFWYQQALGQGPEFLTYFQNEAQLDKSGLPSDRFFAERPEGSVSTLKIQRTQQEDSAVYLCASSPTDREAFFGQGTRLTVV.

V is TRBV11-3 and J is TRBJ2-2; 8 bases align to TRBD1. V lost 6 bases and J lost 4; bases outside the gene matches: 16. The germline CDR1 and CDR2 sequences are SGHNT and YENEEA. The CDR3 sequence is 18 residues long. The CDR3 loop reads CASSLSRDRSWRTGELFF. For the CDR3, the DNA is TGTGCCAGCAGTTTATCCCGGGACAGGTCTTGGCGCACCGGGGAGCTGTTTTTT.

The chain links TRBV29-1 to TRBJ2-5; TRBD1 matches 9 bases. J was trimmed by 5 bases and V by 3 bases; bases with no gene match: 10. The CDR3 is made up of 15 amino acids. Per germline, CDR1 SQVTM and CDR2 ANQGSEA. The CDR3 spells CSVESDRGRSETQYF. CDR3 coding DNA: TGCAGCGTTGAGTCGGACAGGGGACGATCGGAGACCCAGTACTTC.

As to this clonotype: The junction departs from germline at one end; a sequencing error may be responsible. This chain connects TRBV11-2 to TRBJ1-2, with 8 bases fitting TRBD1. This CDR3 has 17 residues. Looked up from germline, CDR1 is SGHAT and CDR2 is FQNNGV. The CDR3 DNA sequence: TGCGCCAGCAGTCTTGGGGCAGGGGGCCGATCAAACTATGGCTACACCTTC. Amino acids: CASSLGAGGRSNYGYTF.